This T cell receptor beta chain emerged from a study of blood T cell repertoires in COVID-19. Across the study: The origin of the acute and convalescent COVID-19 samples was the United States, Italy and Spain.

Clones were sequenced by immunoSEQ multiplex PCR, and TCRdb holds only the in-frame ones, with some missing. The data show approximately 100,000 clones, with roughly 87% seen just once and more than 5.5% held by the top ten. This CDR3 has 14 amino acids. After removal of 6 bases from V and 5 bases from J, the junction contained 8 bases not matched to a gene. Germline CDR1 and CDR2: MNHEY and SVGAGI. The source material was peripheral blood. The V gene is TRBV6-5, the J gene TRBJ2-7; 9 nucleotides match TRBD1. The TCR was taken from a human donor in a cohort sampled during active COVID-19. CDR3 sequence reads: CASRRQGGFDEQYF. The CDR3 coding sequence is TGTGCCAGCAGACGACAGGGGGGTTTCGACGAGCAGTACTTC.